The TCR beta chain described here comes from a study of blood T cells in healthy people across ages. Study-wide findings and caveats: Aged donors had fewer naive CD4+ cells and lower diversity than long-lived donors. Across samples, TCR beta diversity tracked strongly with naive T cell percentage.

CDR3 length equals 15 residues. V lost 7 bases, J lost 5 bases, and 11 bases stayed unmatched. From germline, CDR1 is LNHDA and CDR2 SQIVND (reference sequence). Each donor gave 9 to 10 milliliters of peripheral blood. Sample-barcoded 5' priming and a J-beta primer mix drove a second PCR of about 6 to 11 cycles. Unique molecular identifiers of 12 random nucleotides labeled each cDNA. MiXCR, run by TCRdb on the 5' RACE reads, gives a single entry per CDR3 protein. The table records over a million distinct CDR3 sequences, around 45% of them present only once. This clonotype has only one observation. Its antigen is not known.

The chain links TRBV19 to TRBJ2-1, with 7 bases aligning to TRBD2. The source is a woman in her fifties or sixties in good health. The sample consisted of blood. The CDR3 sequence: CASNSMAGVHNEQFF. The CDR3 nucleotides are TGTGCCAGTAATAGTATGGCGGGAGTGCACAATGAGCAGTTCTTC.